This T cell receptor beta chain derives from a study of OX40 agonist ivuxolimab in advanced cancers. The study in broad terms: Ivuxolimab, which targeted the costimulatory receptor OX40 (CD134), was an agonistic, fully human IgG2 monoclonal antibody. Intravenous ivuxolimab was administered to patients every 2 weeks at six dose levels: 0.01, 0.1, 0.3, 1.5, 3 and 10 mg/kg. Of the approximately 50 dose-escalation patients, hepatocellular carcinoma was present in around 19, melanoma in some 15, renal cell carcinoma in 9 and head and neck cancer in 9. In the dose-escalation cohort, 65% to 85% of patients were male, and the mean age was 60 years with a range of roughly 20 to 80. Prior anti-PD-1, anti-PD-L1 or anti-CTLA-4 therapy was permitted, and checkpoint inhibitors had been received by 40% to 50% of dose-escalation patients. Partial responses were achieved by three dose-escalation patients, of whom one had hepatocellular carcinoma and two had cutaneous melanoma. The point of sequencing TCRbeta in the periphery was to test whether ivuxolimab changed TCR sequence diversity and drove clonal T-cell expansion. The monotherapy dose-escalation portion (N ≈ 50 patients) of the phase I ivuxolimab trial is reported in the paper.

This clone was seen more than once but under ten times. There is no known antigen for this receptor. No base qualities exist here, and no much larger clone lies one base off it. Germline trimming: 6 bases from V, 10 bases from J; junction bases outside gene matches: 5. Taken from the germline V gene, the CDR1 and CDR2 loops are MNHEY and SVGAGI. From the cysteine through the phenylalanine, the CDR3 covers 11 amino acids. CDR3 DNA only is kept here, 33 bases in frame from base 1. For sequencing of the TCRbeta CDR3 region, genomic DNA was extracted from the sorted cells. The immunoSEQ Assay was used to sequence the TCRbeta CDR3 regions. TCRdb carries this immuneACCESS record with in-frame sequences only. Its versions omit some clonotypes, under half of them owing to an unresolved V gene in the studies checked, with the rest unexplained. The sample contains some 14,000 clones, over 60% of them found a single time. Of the sample, just under 40% falls within the top ten clones.

The paper's findings and limits, for the study overall: In partial responders in the 0.1-3.0 mg/kg groups, normalized peripheral clonal expansion was found to be among the lowest, especially among CD8+ T cells. Antigen specificity was not determined for the clonally expanded peripheral T cells. On average, CD8+ T cells showed more expanded clones than CD4+ T cells after ivuxolimab. At doses of 0.1 to 3.0 mg/kg, clonal expansion of both CD4+ and CD8+ blood T cells was observed from baseline to week 6. Low levels of normalized T-cell clonal expansion were also shown by some nonresponding patients.

Patients with autoimmune disease history or receiving systemic immunosuppression were excluded from the trial. Peripheral blood for TCR sequencing was drawn from every dose cohort at baseline, at cycle 4 day 1 and at cycle 7 day 1. The samples were taken from a phase I, first-in-human, multicenter, open-label dose-escalation trial of ivuxolimab. Adults with locally advanced or metastatic melanoma, renal cell, hepatocellular, or head and neck squamous cell carcinoma were enrolled in the trial. Before TCR sequencing, CD4+ T cells and CD8+ T cells from peripheral blood were sorted into separate populations.

The receptor was derived from an adult with an advanced solid tumor such as melanoma, head and neck, liver or kidney cancer. This chain is built from TRBV6-5 and TRBJ1-2, with TRBD1 matching 7 junction bases. Sequencing used CD4+ or CD8+ T cells sorted from blood, obtained in a trial of the OX40 agonist ivuxolimab. This receptor carries the CDR3 CASSEGAVYTF. The nucleotides read TGTGCCAGCAGCGAGGGGGCAGTCTACACCTTC.